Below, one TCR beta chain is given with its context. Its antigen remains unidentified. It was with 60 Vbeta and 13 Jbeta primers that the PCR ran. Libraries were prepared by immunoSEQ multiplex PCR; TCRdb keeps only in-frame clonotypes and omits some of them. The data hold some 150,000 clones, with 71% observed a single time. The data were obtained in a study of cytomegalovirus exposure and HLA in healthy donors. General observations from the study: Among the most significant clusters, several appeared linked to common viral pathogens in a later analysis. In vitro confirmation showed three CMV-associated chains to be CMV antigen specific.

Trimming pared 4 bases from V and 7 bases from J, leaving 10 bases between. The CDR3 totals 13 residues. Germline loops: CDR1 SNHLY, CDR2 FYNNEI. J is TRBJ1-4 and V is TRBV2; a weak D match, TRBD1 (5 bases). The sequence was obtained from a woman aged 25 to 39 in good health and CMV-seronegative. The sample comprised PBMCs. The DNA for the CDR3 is TGTGCCAGCAGTGGAGACAGAGGTGAAAAACTGTTTTTT. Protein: CASSGDRGEKLFF.